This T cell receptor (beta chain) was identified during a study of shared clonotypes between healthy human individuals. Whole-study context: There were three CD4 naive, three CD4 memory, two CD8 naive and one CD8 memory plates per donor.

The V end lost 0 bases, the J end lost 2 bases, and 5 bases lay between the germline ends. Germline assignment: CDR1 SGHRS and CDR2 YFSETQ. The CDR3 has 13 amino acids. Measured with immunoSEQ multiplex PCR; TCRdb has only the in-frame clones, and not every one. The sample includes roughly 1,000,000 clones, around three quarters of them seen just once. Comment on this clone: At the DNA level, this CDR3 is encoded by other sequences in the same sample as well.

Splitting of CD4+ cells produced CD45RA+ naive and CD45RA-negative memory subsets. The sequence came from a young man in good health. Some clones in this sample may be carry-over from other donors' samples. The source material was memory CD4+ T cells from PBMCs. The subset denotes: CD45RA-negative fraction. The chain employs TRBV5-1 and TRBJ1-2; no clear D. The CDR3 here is CASSLARNYGYTF. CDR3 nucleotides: TGCGCCAGCAGCTTGGCCAGGAACTATGGCTACACCTTC.